Presented here are 19 T cell receptor beta chains from one specimen sequenced in a study of beta chain features in type 1 diabetes. Expressed TCRB transcripts were sequenced because the isolated RNA had all been reverse transcribed beforehand. The table came from immunoSEQ multiplex PCR; TCRdb's copy has only in-frame clones and leaves some out. Of under 450,000 clones in the sample, around 14% were seen once. Sequenced input: naive CD4+ T cells from blood. The receptors were sampled from a man aged 30 to 39 in good health.

The sample holds many counts of this clone. The chain uses TRBV30 and TRBJ2-3; 9 bases line up with TRBD2. Trimming cost V 0 bases and J 9 bases; bases outside gene matches: 7. Germline V gene data show CDR1 as GTSNPN and CDR2 as SVGIG (reference sequence). The CDR3 sequence is 14 residues long. Written as DNA, the CDR3 is TGTGCCTGGAGTGTACGGTTAGCGGGAGACACGCAGTATTTT. Residues: CAWSVRLAGDTQYF.

This clone has a handful of counts. The gene calls are TRBV7-8 and TRBJ2-7; D uncertain. The CDR3 covers 14 residues. Germline V gene lookup returns CDR1 SGHVS and CDR2 FQNEAQ. V lost 3 bases and J 2 bases, leaving 11 bases between the germline ends. Written as DNA, the CDR3 is TGTGCCAGCAGCTTTATTGGGATAACCTACGAGCAGTACGTC. Residues: CASSFIGITYEQYV.

The gene calls are TRBV5-1 and TRBJ1-6; D unresolved. The CDR3 has 16 residues. Germline-derived CDR1 and CDR2 are SGHRS and YFSETQ. V lost 0 bases to trimming and J lost 7 bases, with 14 bases between them. In nucleotides, the CDR3 is TGCGCCAGCAGCTTGGACGGACTGGAACTGAATTCACCCCTCCACTTT. Its translation is CASSLDGLELNSPLHF.

This clone was observed many times. This sequence joins TRBV28 and TRBJ2-7; no clear D gene. Per germline, CDR1 MDHEN and CDR2 SYDVKM. V was trimmed by 2 bases and J by 3 bases, leaving 5 bases between them. The CDR3 spans 12 residues. CDR3 in DNA: TGTGCCAGCAGTTTACAGAGCTACGAGCAGTACGTC. Residues: CASSLQSYEQYV.

The CDR3 nucleotides are TGTGCCAGCAGGGAAGACAGGGCTGGAAACACCATATATTTT. Amino acids: CASREDRAGNTIYF. The chain recombines TRBV25-1 with TRBJ1-3; the match to TRBD1 covers 7 bases. Germline lookup yields CDR1 MGHDK and CDR2 SYGVNS. This CDR3 contains 14 residues. J lost 2 bases, V lost 6 bases, and 4 bases had no gene match.

The chain couples TRBV27 to TRBJ2-7; D may be TRBD2 (5 bases). In germline, CDR1 is MNHEY, CDR2 SMNVEV (reference sequence). This CDR3 spans 14 amino acids. Between the trimmed V and J ends, which lost 6 bases and 5 bases, there was a span of 17 bases. CDR3 region: CASRRPGEGNEQYF. CDR3 DNA sequence: TGTGCCAGCAGGCGACCCGGGGAAGGCAACGAGCAGTACTTC.

This clone was counted between two and nine times. The chain employs TRBV30 and TRBJ2-7; 7 bases align to TRBD2. Germline V gene lookup returns CDR1 GTSNPN and CDR2 SVGIG (reference sequence). CDR3 length equals 14 residues. Trimming took 2 bases from V and 1 from J; bases not matched to a gene: 5. For the CDR3, the DNA is TGTGCCTGGAGTAGGGGAGGGAGATCCTACGAGCAGTACGTC. Its translation is CAWSRGGRSYEQYV.

This chain uses TRBV9 with TRBJ2-7, with D perhaps matching TRBD2 (6 bases). Trimming cost V 9 bases and J 4 bases, with 20 bases left between them. CDR1 SGDLS and CDR2 YYNGEE come from the germline V gene. This CDR3 contains 14 residues. CDR3 in DNA: TGTGCCACCCGGATTCGGGAGCTCTGGTACGAGCAGTACGTC. This translates into CATRIRELWYEQYV.

This clone has just a few counts. One end of the junction does not line up with germline, which may come from a read error. The chain employs TRBV30 and TRBJ2-5; the D gene is possibly TRBD2 (5 bases). The CDR3 has 11 amino acids. Germline assignment: CDR1 GTSNPN and CDR2 SVGIG (reference sequence). For the CDR3, the DNA is TGTGCCGGGAGCAGCCGAGAGACCCAGTACTTC. Protein product: CAGSSRETQYF.

This clone was counted between two and nine times. The chain uses TRBV4-1 and TRBJ2-7; 8 bases are a match to TRBD1. V lost 5 bases, J lost 0 bases, and 6 bases stayed unmatched. The CDR3 runs 15 residues. Germline CDR1 reads MGHRA; CDR2 reads YSYEKL. The CDR3 spells CASSYYRGSSYEQYF. The CDR3 region has the DNA TGCGCCAGCAGCTATTACAGGGGGAGCTCCTACGAGCAGTACTTC.

This clone was seen a few times. DNA of the CDR3: TGTGCCAGCAGCGTCAGGGGTGTCGCCTACAATGAGCAGTTCTTC. Residues: CASSVRGVAYNEQFF. The rearrangement uses TRBV9 and TRBJ2-1, with a tentative D call TRBD1 (6 bases). Trimming took 2 bases from V and 2 from J, leaving 11 bases between them. The CDR3 totals 15 residues. Germline CDR1 and CDR2: SGDLS and YYNGEE.

The V call is TRBV9, the J call TRBJ2-1, with TRBD2 identical over 11 bases. The V segment lost 6 bases and the J segment 7 bases; nucleotides outside the gene matches: 6. The CDR3 is made up of 14 amino acids. The V gene's germline CDR1 is SGDLS and CDR2 YYNGEE. The CDR3 protein is CASTLSGRGNEQFF. The CDR3 bases are TGTGCCAGCACGCTTAGCGGGAGGGGGAATGAGCAGTTCTTC. Filled out from reference TRBV9 and TRBJ2-1, the complete variable domain reads DSGVTQTPKHLITATGQRVTLRCSPRSGDLSVYWYQQSLDQGLQFLIQYYNGEERAKGNILERFSAQQFPDLHSELNLSSLELGDSALYFCASTLSGRGNEQFFGPGTRLTVL.

V is TRBV5-1 and J is TRBJ1-4; D gene uncertain. The CDR3 covers 12 residues. In germline, CDR1 is SGHRS, CDR2 YFSETQ. Trimming shortened V by 3 bases and J by 5 bases, and 5 bases separated the two germline ends. The CDR3 bases are TGCGCCAGCAGCTCCAACAATGAAAAACTGTTTTTT. This encodes CASSSNNEKLFF.

The chain links TRBV11-3 to TRBJ2-1, with a weak D call TRBD1 (6 bases). V lost 0 bases and J 2 bases, leaving 11 bases between the germline ends. The CDR3 contains 16 residues. The germline CDR1 and CDR2 sequences are SGHNT and YENEEA. CDR3 coding DNA: TGTGCCAGCAGCTTAGAGGGTCGACAGGCCTACAATGAGCAGTTCTTC. This sequence encodes CASSLEGRQAYNEQFF.

The chain couples TRBV20-1 to TRBJ2-4; possibly TRBD2 for D (5 bases). V was shortened by 5 bases and J by 6 bases, with 8 bases between the two germline ends. This CDR3 region has 11 residues. Germline CDR1 reads DFQATT; CDR2 reads SNEGSKA (reference sequence). CDR3 coding DNA: TGCAGTGCTCGGACTGGAAACATTCAGTACTTC. Translating it yields CSARTGNIQYF.

The chain uses TRBV20-1 and TRBJ2-1, with D uncertain. From germline, CDR1 is DFQATT and CDR2 SNEGSKA (reference sequence). V gave up 4 bases and J gave up 2 bases, with 0 bases separating them. The CDR3 contains 10 residues. The CDR3 sequence: CSATYNEQFF. The CDR3 nucleotides read TGCAGTGCTACCTACAATGAGCAGTTCTTC.

The chain links TRBV27 to TRBJ2-1, with D possibly TRBD1 on 5 matching bases. The germline V and J ends were trimmed by 6 bases and 7 bases, with 19 bases remaining between them. The CDR3 has 15 amino acids. In germline, CDR1 is MNHEY, CDR2 SMNVEV (reference sequence). The DNA for the CDR3 is TGTGCCAGCAGACTCCAAGGGGTCGGTAGAAATGAGCAGTTCTTC. Translating gives CASRLQGVGRNEQFF.

The V call is TRBV6-1, the J call TRBJ2-1, with TRBD1 matching 7 bases. Germline CDR1 reads MNHNS; CDR2 reads SASEGT. Germline trimming cut 6 bases from V and 5 bases from J; bases unmatched to any gene: 7. This CDR3 comprises 14 residues. The DNA for the CDR3 is TGTGCCAGCAGCAGGGACAGCGATCACAATGAGCAGTTCTTC. This gives the protein CASSRDSDHNEQFF.

A few counts support this clone. V and J are TRBV4-1 and TRBJ2-1; 8 nucleotides align to TRBD1. The germline CDR1 and CDR2 sequences are MGHRA and YSYEKL. V lost 1 base to trimming and J lost 3 bases; unmatched junction nucleotides: 5. The CDR3 totals 16 residues. CDR3 residues: CASSQGDDRGYNEQFF. The CDR3 DNA reads as TGCGCCAGCAGCCAAGGAGACGACAGGGGCTACAATGAGCAGTTCTTC.